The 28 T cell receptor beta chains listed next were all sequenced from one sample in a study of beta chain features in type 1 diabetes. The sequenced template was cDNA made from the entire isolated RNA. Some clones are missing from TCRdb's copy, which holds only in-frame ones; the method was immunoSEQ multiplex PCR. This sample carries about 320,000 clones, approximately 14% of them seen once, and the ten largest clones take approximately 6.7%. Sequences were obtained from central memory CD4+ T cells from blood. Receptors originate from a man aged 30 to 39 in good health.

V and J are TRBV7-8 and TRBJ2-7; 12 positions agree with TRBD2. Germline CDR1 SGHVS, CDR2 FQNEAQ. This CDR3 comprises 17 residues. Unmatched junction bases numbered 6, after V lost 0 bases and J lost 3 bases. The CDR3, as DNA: TGTGCCAGCAGCTTAGCTCGGACTAGCGGGACCCTCTACGAGCAGTACGTC. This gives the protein CASSLARTSGTLYEQYV.

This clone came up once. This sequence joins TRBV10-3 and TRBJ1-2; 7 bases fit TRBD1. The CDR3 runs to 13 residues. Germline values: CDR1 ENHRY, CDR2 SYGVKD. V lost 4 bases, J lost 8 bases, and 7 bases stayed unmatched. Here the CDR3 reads CAISGEGAGGYTF. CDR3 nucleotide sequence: TGTGCCATCAGTGGAGAGGGGGCGGGCGGCTACACCTTC.

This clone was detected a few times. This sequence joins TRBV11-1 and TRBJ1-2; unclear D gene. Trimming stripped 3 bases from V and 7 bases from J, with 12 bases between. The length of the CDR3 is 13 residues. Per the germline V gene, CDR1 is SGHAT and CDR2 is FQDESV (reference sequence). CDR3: CASSLEPWGGYTF. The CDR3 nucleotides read TGTGCCAGCAGCTTGGAACCTTGGGGTGGCTACACCTTC.

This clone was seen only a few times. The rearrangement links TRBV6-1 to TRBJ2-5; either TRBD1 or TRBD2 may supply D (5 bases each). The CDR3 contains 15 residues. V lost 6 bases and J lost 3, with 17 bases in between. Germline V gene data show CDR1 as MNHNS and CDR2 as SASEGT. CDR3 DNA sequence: TGTGCCAGCAGACATCACCGGGACGGAGAAGAGACCCAGTACTTC. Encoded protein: CASRHHRDGEETQYF.

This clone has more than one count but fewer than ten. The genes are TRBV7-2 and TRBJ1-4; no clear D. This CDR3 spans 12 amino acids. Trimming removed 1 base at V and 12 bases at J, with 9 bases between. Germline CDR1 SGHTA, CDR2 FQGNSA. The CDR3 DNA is TGTGCCAGCAGCTTAGGCGATTCCCAACTGTTTTTT. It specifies CASSLGDSQLFF.

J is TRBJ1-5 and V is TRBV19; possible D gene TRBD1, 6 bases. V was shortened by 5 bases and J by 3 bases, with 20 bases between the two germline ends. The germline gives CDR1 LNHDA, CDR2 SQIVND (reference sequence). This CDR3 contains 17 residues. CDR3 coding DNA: TGTGCCAGTAGTCCCCGCCTTTTTACAGGGAACAATCAGCCCCAGCATTTT. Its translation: CASSPRLFTGNNQPQHF.

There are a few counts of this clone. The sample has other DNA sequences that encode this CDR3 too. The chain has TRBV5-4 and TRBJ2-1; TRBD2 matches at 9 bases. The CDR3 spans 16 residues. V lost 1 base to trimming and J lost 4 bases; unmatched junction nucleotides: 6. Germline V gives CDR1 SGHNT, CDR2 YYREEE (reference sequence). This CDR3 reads CASSLRTSGLYNEQFF. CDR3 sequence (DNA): TGTGCCAGCAGCTTGCGTACTAGCGGGCTATACAATGAGCAGTTCTTC.

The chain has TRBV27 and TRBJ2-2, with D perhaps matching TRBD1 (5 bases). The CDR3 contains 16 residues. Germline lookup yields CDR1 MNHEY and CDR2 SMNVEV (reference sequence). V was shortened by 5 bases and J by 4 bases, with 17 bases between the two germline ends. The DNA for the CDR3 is TGTGCCAGCAGTACAACAAGGGGTTCGACCACCGGGGAGCTGTTTTTT. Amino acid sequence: CASSTTRGSTTGELFF.

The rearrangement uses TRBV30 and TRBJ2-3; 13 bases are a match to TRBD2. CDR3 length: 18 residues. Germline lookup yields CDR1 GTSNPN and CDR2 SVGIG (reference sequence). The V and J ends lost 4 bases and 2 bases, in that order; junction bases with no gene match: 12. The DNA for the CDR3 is TGTGCCTGGATTCCTCCCCGACTAGCGGGGGGATTCACAGATACGCAGTATTTT. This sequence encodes CAWIPPRLAGGFTDTQYF. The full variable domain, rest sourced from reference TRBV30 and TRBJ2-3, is SQTIHQWPATLVQPVGSPLSLECTVEGTSNPNLYWYRQAAGRGLQLLFYSVGIGQISSEVPQNLSASRPQDRQFILSSKKLLLSDSGFYLCAWIPPRLAGGFTDTQYFGPGTRLTVL.

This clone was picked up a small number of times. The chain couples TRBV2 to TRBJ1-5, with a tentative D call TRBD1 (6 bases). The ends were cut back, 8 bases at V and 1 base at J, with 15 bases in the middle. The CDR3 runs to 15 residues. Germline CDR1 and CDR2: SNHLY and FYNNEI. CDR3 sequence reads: CASAGGALSNQPQHF. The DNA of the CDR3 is TGTGCCAGCGCGGGGGGGGCGCTGAGCAATCAGCCCCAGCATTTT.

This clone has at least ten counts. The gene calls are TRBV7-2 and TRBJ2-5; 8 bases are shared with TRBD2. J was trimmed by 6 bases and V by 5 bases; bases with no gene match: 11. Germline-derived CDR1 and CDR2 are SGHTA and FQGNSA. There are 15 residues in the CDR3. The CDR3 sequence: CASSSSNGRAKTQYF. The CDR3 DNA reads TGTGCCAGCAGCAGCTCAAACGGGAGGGCGAAGACCCAGTACTTC.

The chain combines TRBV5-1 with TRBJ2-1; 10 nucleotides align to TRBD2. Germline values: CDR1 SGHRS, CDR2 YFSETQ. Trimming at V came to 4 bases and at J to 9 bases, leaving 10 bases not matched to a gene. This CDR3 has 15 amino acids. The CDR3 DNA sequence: TGCGCCAGCAGCACCCTTAGCGGGGGGATCGGTGAGCAGTTCTTC. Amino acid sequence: CASSTLSGGIGEQFF.

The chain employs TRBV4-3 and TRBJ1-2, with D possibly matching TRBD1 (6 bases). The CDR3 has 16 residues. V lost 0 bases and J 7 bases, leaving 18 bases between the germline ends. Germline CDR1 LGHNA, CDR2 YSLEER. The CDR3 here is CASSQDFSGTNVGYTF. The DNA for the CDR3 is TGCGCCAGCAGCCAAGATTTCAGCGGGACAAACGTTGGCTACACCTTC.

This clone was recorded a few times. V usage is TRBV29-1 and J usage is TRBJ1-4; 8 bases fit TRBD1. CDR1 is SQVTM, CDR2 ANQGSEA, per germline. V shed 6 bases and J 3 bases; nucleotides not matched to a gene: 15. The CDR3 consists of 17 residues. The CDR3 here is CSVAGTGLSVANEKLFF. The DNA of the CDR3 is TGCAGCGTCGCCGGGACAGGACTATCGGTGGCTAATGAAAAACTGTTTTTT.

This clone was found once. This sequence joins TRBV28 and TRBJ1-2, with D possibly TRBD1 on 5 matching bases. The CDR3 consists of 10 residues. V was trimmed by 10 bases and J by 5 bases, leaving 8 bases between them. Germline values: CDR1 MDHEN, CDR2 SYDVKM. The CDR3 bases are TGTGCCACGCAGGGATATGGCTACACCTTC. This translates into CATQGYGYTF.

The CDR3 sequence: CASSLAGGINQPQHF. CDR3 in DNA: TGTGCCAGCAGCTTGGCAGGGGGTATCAATCAGCCCCAGCATTTT. The V and J genes are TRBV5-6 and TRBJ1-5; 7 positions match TRBD1. V lost 0 bases, J lost 3 bases, and 3 bases stayed unmatched. From germline, CDR1 is SGHDT and CDR2 YYEEEE. The CDR3 is 15 residues long.

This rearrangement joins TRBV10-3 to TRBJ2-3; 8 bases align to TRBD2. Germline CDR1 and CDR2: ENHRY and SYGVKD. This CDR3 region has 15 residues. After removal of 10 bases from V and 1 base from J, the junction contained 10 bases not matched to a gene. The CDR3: CASSPGGGGTDTQYF. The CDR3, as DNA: TGTGCCAGCAGCCCCGGGGGGGGCGGCACAGATACGCAGTATTTT.

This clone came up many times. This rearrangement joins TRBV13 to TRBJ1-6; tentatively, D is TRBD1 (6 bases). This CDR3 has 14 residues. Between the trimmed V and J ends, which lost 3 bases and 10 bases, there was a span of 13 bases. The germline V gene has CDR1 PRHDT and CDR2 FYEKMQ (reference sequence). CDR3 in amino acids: CASSLTGRRSPLHF. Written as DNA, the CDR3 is TGTGCCAGCAGCTTGACAGGTCGGAGATCACCCCTCCACTTT.

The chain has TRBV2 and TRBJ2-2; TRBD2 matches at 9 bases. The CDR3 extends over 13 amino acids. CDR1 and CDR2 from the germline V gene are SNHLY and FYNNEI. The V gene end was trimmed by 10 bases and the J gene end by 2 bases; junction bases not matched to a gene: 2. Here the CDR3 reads CATRGGNTGELFF. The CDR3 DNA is TGTGCCACGCGGGGGGGAAACACCGGGGAGCTGTTTTTT.

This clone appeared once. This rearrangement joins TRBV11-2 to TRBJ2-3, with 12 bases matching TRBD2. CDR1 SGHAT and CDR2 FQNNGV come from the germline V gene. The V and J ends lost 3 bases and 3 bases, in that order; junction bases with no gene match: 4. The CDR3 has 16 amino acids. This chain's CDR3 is CASSFPTSGRTDTQYF. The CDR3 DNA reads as TGTGCCAGCAGCTTCCCGACTAGCGGGAGAACAGATACGCAGTATTTT. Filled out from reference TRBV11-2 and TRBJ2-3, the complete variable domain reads EAGVAQSPRYKIIEKRQSVAFWCNPISGHATLYWYQQILGQGPKLLIQFQNNGVVDDSQLPKDRFSAERLKGVDSTLKIQPAKLEDSAVYLCASSFPTSGRTDTQYFGPGTRLTVL.

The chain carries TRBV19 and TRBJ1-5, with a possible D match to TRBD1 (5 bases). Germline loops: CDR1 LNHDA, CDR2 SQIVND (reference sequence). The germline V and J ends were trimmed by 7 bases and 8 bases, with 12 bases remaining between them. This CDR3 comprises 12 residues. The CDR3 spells CASMGVGEPQHF. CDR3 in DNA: TGTGCCAGTATGGGGGTCGGAGAGCCCCAGCATTTT. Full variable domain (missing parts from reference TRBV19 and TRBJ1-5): DGGITQSPKYLFRKEGQNVTLSCEQNLNHDAMYWYRQDPGQGLRLIYYSQIVNDFQKGDIAEGYSVSREKKESFPLTVTSAQKNPTAFYLCASMGVGEPQHFGDGTRLSIL.

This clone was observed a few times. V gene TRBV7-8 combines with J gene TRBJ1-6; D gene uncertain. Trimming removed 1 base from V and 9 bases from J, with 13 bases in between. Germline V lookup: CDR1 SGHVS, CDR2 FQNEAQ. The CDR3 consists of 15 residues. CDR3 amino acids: CASSLGSRVGSPLHF. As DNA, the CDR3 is TGTGCCAGCAGCTTAGGGTCGAGAGTTGGTTCACCCCTCCACTTT.

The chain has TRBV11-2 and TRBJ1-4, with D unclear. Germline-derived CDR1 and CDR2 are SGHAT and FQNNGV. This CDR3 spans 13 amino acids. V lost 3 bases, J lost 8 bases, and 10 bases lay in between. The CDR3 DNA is TGTGCCAGCAGCTTCGGCGTTCGGGAAAAACTGTTTTTT. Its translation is CASSFGVREKLFF.

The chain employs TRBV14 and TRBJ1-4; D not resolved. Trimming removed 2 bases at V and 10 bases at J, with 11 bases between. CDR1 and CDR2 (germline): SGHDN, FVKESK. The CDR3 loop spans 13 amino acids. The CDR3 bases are TGTGCCAGCAGCCAATTTGGCCGGGGAAAACTGTTTTTT. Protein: CASSQFGRGKLFF.

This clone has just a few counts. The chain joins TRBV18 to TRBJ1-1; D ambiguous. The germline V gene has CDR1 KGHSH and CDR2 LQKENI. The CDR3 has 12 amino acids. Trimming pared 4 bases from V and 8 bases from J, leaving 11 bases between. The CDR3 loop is CASSLSLAEAFF. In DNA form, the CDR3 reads TGTGCCAGCTCACTCTCCCTCGCAGAAGCTTTCTTT.

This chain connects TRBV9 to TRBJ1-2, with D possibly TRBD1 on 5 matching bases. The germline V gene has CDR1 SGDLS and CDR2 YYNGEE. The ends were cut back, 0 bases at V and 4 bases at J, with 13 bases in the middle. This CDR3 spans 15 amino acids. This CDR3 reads CASSVGETEGYGYTF. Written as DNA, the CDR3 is TGTGCCAGCAGCGTAGGGGAGACAGAGGGCTATGGCTACACCTTC. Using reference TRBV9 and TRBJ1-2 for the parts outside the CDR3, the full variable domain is DSGVTQTPKHLITATGQRVTLRCSPRSGDLSVYWYQQSLDQGLQFLIQYYNGEERAKGNILERFSAQQFPDLHSELNLSSLELGDSALYFCASSVGETEGYGYTFGSGTRLTVV.

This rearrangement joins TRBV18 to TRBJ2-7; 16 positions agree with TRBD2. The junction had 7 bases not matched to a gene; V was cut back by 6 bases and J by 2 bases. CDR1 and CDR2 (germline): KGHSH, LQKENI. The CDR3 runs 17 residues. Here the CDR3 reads CASSSGTSGRATYEQYV. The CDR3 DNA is TGTGCCAGCTCGTCAGGGACTAGCGGGAGGGCCACCTACGAGCAGTACGTC.

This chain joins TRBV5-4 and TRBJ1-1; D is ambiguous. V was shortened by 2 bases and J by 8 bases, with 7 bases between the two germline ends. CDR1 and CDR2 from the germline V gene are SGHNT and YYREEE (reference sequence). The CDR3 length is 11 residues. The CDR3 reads CASSLVAEAFF. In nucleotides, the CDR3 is TGTGCCAGCAGCTTAGTGGCGGAAGCTTTCTTT.